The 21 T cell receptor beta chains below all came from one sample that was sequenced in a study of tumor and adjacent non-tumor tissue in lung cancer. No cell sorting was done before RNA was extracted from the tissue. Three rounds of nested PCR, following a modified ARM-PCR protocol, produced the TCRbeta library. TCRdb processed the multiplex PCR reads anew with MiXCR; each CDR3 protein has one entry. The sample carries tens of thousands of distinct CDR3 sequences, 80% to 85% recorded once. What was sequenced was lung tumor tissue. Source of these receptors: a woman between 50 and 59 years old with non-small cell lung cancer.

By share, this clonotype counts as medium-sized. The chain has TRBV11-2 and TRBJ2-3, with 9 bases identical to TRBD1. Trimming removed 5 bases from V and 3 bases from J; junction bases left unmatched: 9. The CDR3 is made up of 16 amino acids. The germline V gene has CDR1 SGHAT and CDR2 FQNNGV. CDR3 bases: TGTGCCAGCAGCCAACAGGGGGCTGTGAGGACAGATACGCAGTATTTT. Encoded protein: CASSQQGAVRTDTQYF.

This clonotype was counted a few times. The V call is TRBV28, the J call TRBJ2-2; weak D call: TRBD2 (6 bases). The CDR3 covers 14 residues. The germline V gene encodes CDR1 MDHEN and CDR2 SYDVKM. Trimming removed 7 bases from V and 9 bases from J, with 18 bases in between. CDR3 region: CASIAGPNTWELFF. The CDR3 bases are TGTGCCAGCATTGCGGGACCGAATACCTGGGAGCTGTTTTTT. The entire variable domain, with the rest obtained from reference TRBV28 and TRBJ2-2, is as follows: DVKVTQSSRYLVKRTGEKVFLECVQDMDHENMFWYRQDPGLGLRLIYFSYDVKMKEKGDIPEGYSVSREKKERFSLILESASTNQTSMYLCASIAGPNTWELFFGEGSRLTVL.

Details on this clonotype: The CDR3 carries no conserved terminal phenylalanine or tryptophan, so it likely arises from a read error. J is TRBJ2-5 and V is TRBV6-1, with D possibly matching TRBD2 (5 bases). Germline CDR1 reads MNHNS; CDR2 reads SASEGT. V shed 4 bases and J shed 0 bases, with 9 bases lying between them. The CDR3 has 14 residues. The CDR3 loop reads CASSVHGNQETQYS. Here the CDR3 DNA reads TGTGCCAGCAGTGTTCACGGGAACCAAGAGACCCAGTACTCC.

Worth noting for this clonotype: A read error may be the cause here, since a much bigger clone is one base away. CDR3 coding DNA: TGTGCCAGGAGCAGGACGATCCAAGAGACCCAGTACTTC. Translating it yields CARSRTIQETQYF. The chain couples TRBV5-4 to TRBJ2-5; the D is unclear. The CDR3 runs 13 residues. From germline, CDR1 is SGHNT and CDR2 YYREEE (reference sequence). The ends were cut back, 8 bases at V and 1 base at J, with 12 bases in the middle.

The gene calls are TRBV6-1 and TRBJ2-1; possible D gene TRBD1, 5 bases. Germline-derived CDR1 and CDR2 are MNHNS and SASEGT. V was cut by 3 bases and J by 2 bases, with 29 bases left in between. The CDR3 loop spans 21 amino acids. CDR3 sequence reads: CASSESRFDFLLSTAYNEQFF. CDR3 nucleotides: TGTGCCAGCAGTGAGAGCCGGTTTGACTTCTTACTCTCGACAGCCTACAATGAGCAGTTCTTC.

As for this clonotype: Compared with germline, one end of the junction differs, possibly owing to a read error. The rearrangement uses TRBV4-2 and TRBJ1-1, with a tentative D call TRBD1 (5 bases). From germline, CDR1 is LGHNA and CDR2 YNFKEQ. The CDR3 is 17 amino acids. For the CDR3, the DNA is TGTGCCAGCACCCAAGTTGGGATTGGGGGTGGGAACACTGAAGCTTTATTT. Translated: CASTQVGIGGGNTEALF.

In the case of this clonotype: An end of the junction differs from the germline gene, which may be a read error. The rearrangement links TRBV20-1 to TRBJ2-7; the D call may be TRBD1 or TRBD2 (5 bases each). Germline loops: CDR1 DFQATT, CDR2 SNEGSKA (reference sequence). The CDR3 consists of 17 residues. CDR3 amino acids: CSAAPEDKGPHSYEQYF. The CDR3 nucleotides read TGCAGTGCTGCCCCCGAGGACAAGGGACCTCATTCCTATGAGCAGTACTTC.

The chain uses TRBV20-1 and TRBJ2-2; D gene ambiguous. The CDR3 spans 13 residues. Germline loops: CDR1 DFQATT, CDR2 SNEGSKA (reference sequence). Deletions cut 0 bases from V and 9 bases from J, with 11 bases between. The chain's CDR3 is CSAREGSTWELFF. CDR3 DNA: TGCAGTGCTAGAGAGGGTTCCACGTGGGAGCTGTTTTTT.

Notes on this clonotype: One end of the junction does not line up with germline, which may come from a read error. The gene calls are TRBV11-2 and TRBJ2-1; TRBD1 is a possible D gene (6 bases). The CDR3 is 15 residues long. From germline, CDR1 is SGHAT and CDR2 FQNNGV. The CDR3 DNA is TGTGCCAGCAGCTTAGAACCGGGACAATATAATGAGCAGTTATTC. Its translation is CASSLEPGQYNEQLF.

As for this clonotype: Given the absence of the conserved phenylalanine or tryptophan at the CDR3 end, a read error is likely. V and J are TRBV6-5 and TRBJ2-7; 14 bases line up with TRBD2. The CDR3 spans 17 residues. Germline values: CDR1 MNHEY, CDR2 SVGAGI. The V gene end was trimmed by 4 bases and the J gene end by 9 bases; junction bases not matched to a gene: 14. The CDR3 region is CASSSATGTSGSCLQYY. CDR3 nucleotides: TGTGCCAGCAGTTCCGCTACCGGGACTAGCGGGAGTTGTTTGCAGTACTAT.

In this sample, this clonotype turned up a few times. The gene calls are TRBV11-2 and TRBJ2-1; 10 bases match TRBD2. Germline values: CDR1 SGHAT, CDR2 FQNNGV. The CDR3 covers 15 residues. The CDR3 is CVISFIAGGNNEQFF. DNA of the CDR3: TGTGTCATCAGCTTTATAGCGGGAGGAAACAATGAGCAGTTCTTC.

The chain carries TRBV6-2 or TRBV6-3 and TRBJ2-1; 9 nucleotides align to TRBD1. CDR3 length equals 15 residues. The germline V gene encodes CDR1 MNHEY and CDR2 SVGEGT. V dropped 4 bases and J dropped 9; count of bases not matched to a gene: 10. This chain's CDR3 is CASSLGQGWYGEQFF. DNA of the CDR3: TGTGCCAGCAGTTTGGGACAGGGATGGTACGGTGAGCAGTTCTTC.

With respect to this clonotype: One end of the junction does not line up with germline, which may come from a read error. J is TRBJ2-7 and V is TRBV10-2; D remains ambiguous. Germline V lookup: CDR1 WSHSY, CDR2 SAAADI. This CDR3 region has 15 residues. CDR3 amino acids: CASSESEIPLYEHYF. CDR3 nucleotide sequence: TGCGCCAGCAGTGAGTCTGAGATTCCCCTCTACGAGCATTACTTC.

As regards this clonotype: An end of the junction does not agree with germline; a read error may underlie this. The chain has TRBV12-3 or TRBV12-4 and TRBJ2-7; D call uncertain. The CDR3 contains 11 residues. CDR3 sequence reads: CTSSAQYEQYF. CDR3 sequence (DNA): TGTACCAGCAGTGCGCAGTACGAGCAGTACTTC.

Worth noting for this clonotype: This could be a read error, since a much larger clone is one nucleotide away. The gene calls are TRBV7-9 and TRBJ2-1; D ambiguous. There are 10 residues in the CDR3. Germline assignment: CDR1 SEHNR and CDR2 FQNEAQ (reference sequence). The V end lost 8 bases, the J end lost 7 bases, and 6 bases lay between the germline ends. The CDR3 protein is CASGYNEQFF. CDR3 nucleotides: TGTGCCAGCGGGTATAATGAGCAGTTCTTC.

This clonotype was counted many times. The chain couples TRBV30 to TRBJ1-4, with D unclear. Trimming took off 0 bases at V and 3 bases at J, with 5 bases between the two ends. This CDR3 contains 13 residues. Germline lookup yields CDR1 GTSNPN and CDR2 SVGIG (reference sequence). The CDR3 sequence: CAWSVRPNEKLFF. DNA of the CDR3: TGTGCCTGGAGTGTACGACCTAATGAAAAACTGTTTTTT.

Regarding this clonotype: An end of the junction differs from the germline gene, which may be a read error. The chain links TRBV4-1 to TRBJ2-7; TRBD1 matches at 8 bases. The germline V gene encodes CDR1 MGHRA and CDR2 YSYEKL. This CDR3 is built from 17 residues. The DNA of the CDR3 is TGCGCCAGCAGCCAAGAAATGATTGGGACAGGCTTCTACGGGCAGTACTTC. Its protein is CASSQEMIGTGFYGQYF.

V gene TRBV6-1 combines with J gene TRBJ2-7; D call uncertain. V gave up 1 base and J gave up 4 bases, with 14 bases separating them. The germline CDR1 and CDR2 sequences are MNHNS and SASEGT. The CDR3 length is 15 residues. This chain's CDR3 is CASSEGLAEWYEQYV. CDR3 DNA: TGTGCCAGCAGTGAAGGGTTAGCTGAGTGGTACGAGCAGTACGTC.

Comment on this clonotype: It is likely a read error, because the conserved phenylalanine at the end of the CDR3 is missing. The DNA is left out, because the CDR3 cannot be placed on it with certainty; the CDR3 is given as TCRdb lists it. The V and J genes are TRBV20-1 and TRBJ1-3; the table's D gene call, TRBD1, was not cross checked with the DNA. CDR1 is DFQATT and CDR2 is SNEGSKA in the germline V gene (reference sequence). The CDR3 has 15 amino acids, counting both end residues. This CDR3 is CSARAEGGRRNTVYS.

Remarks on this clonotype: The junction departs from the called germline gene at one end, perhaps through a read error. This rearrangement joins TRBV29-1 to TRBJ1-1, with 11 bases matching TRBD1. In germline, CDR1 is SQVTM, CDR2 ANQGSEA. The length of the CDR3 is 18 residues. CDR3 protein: CSVERTGGLRTTNAEAFF. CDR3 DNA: TGCAGCGTTGAACGGACAGGGGGCCTAAGAACCACGAACGCTGAAGCTTTCTTT.

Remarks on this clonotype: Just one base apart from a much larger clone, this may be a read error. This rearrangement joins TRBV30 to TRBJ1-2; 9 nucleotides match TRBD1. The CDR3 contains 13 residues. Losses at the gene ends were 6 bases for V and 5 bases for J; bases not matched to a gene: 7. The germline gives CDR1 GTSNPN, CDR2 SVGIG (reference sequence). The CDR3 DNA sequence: TGTGCCTGCAGATCCGGGACAGGGTATGGCTACACCTTC. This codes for CACRSGTGYGYTF.